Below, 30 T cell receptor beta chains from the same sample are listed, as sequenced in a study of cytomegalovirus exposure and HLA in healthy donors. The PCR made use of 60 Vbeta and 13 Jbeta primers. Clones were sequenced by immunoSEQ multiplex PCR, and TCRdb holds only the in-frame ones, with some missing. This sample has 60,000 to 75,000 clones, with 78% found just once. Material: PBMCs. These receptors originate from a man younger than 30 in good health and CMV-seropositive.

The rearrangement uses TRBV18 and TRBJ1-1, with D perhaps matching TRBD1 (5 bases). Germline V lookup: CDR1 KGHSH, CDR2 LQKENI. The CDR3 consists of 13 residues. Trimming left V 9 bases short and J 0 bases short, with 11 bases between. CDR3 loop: CASRVGLNTEAFF. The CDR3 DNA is TGTGCCAGTCGCGTGGGGCTGAACACTGAAGCTTTCTTT.

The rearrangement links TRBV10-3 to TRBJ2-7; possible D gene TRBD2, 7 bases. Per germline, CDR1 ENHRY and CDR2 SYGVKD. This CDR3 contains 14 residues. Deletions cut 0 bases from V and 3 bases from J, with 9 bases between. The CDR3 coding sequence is TGTGCCATCAGTGAGTCAGGGGGGGGCTACGAGCAGTACTTC. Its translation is CAISESGGGYEQYF.

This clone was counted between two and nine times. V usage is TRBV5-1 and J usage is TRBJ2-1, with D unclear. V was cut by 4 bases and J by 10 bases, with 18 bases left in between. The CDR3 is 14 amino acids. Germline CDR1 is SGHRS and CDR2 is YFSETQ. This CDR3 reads CASSTDSRIEEQFF. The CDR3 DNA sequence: TGCGCCAGCAGCACCGATTCGCGGATAGAGGAGCAGTTCTTC.

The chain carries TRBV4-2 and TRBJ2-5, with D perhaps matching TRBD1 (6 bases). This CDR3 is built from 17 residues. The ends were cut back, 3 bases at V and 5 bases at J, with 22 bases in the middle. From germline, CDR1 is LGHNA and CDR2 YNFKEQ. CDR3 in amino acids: CASSQGTPRGVDETQYF. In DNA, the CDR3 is TGTGCCAGCAGCCAGGGGACCCCCAGGGGAGTGGACGAGACCCAGTACTTC.

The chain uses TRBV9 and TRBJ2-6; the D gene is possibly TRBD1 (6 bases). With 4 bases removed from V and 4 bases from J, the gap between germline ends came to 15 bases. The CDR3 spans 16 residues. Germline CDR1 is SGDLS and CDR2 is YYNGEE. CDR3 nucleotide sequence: TGTGCCAGCAGCCCTAGTGGACAGCCCGGGGCCAACGTCCTGACTTTC. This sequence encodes CASSPSGQPGANVLTF.

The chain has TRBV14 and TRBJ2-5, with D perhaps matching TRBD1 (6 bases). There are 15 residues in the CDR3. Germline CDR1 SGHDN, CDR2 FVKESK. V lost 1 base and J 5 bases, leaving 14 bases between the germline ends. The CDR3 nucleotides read TGTGCCAGCAGCCAAGTCGTCAGGGGCGGGGAGACCCAGTACTTC. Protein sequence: CASSQVVRGGETQYF.

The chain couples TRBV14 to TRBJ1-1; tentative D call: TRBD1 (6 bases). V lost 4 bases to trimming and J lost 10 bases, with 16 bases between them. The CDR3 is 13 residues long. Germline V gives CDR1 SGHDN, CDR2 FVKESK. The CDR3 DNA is TGTGCCAGCAGCCGCTCCAGGGAGGGGGGAGCTTTCTTT. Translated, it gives CASSRSREGGAFF.

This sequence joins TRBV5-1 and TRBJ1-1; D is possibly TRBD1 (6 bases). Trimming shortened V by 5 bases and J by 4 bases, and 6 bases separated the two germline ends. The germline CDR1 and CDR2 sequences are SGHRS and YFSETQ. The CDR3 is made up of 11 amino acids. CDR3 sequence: CASRTGTEAFF. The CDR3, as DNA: TGCGCCAGCAGGACAGGCACTGAAGCTTTCTTT.

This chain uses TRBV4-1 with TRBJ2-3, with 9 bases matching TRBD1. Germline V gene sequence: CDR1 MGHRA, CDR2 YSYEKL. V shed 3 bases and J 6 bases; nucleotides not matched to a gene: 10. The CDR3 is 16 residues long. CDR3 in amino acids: CASSHPDRGASDTQYF. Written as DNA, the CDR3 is TGCGCCAGCAGCCACCCGGACAGGGGAGCGTCGGATACGCAGTATTTT.

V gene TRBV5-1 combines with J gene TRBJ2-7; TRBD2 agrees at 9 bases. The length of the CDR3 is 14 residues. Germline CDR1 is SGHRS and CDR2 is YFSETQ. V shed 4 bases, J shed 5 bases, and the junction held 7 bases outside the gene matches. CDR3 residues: CASSPISGSNEQYF. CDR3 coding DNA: TGCGCCAGCAGCCCAATTAGCGGGAGCAACGAGCAGTACTTC.

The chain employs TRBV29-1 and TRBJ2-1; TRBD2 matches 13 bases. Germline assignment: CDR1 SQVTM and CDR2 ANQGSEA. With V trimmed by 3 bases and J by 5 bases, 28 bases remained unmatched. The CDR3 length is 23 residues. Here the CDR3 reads CSVDSTRTLLAGGPWRTDNEQFF. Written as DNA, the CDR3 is TGCAGCGTTGACTCCACCCGGACATTACTAGCGGGAGGGCCTTGGCGGACCGACAATGAGCAGTTCTTC.

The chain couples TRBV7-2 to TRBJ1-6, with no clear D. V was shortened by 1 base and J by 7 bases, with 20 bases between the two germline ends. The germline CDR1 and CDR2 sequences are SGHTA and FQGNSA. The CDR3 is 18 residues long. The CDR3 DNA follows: TGTGCCAGCAGCTTAGTGGCAGTAAGAGAGGGCCCCAATTCACCCCTCCACTTT. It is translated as CASSLVAVREGPNSPLHF.

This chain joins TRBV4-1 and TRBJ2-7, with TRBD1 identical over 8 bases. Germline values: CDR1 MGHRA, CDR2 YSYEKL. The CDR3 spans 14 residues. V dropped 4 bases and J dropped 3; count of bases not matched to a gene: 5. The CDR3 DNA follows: TGCGCCAGCAGCCCCTCCGGGACAGGCTACGAGCAGTACTTC. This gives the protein CASSPSGTGYEQYF.

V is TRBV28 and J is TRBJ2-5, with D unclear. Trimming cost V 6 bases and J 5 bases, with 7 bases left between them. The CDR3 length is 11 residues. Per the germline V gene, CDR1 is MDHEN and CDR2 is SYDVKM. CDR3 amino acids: CASRVEETQYF. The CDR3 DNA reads TGTGCCAGCAGGGTTGAGGAGACCCAGTACTTC.

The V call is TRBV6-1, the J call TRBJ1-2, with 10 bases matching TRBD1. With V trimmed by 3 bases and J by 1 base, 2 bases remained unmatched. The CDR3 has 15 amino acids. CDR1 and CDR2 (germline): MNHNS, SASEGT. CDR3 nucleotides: TGTGCCAGCAGTGAGGACAGGGGGGATAACTATGGCTACACCTTC. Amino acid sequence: CASSEDRGDNYGYTF.

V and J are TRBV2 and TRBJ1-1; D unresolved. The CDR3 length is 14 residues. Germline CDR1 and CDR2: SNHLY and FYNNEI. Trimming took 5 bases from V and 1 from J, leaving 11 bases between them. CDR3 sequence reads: CASSLWTPNTEAFF. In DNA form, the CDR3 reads TGTGCCAGCAGTCTCTGGACTCCGAACACTGAAGCTTTCTTT.

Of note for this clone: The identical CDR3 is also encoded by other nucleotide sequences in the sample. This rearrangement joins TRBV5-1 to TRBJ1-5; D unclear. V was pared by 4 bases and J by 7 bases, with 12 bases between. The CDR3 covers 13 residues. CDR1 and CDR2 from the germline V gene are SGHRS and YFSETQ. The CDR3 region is CASSLDGGQPQHF. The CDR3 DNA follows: TGCGCCAGCAGCCTGGACGGCGGGCAGCCCCAGCATTTT.

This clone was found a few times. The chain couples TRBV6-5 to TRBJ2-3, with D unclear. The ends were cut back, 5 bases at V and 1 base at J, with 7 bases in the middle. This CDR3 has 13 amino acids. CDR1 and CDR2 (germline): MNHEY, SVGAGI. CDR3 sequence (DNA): TGTGCCAGCAGTCTGATAGGCACAGATACGCAGTATTTT. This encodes CASSLIGTDTQYF.

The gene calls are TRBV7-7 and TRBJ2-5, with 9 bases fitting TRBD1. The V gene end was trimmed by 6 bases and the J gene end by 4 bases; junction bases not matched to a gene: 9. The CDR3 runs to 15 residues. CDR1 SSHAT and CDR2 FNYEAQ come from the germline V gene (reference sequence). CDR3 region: CASSEGQGFSETQYF. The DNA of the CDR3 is TGTGCCAGCAGTGAGGGACAGGGCTTTTCAGAGACCCAGTACTTC.

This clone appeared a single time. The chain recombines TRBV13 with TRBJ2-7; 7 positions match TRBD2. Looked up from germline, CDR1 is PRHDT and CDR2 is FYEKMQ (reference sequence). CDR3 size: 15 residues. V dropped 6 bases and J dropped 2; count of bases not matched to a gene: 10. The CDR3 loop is CASRPSGGGAYEQYF. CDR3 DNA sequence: TGTGCCAGCAGGCCGTCGGGGGGTGGGGCCTACGAGCAGTACTTC.

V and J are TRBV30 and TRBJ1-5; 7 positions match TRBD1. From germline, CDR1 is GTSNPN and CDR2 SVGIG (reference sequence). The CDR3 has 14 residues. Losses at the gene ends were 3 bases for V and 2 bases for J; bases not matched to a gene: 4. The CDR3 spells CAWSHGQGNQPQHF. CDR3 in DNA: TGTGCCTGGAGCCATGGACAGGGCAATCAGCCCCAGCATTTT.

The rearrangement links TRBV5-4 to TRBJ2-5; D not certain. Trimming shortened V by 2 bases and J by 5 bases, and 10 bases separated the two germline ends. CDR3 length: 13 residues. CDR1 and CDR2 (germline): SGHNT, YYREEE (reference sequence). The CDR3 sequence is CASSLVGLETQYF. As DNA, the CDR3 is TGTGCCAGCAGCTTAGTGGGCCTCGAGACCCAGTACTTC.

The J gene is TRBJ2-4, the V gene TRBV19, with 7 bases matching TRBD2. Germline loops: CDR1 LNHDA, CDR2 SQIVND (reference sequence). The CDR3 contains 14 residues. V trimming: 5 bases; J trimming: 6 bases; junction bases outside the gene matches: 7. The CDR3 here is CASSLGREGNIQYF. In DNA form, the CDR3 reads TGTGCCAGTAGTCTCGGCAGGGAGGGAAACATTCAGTACTTC.

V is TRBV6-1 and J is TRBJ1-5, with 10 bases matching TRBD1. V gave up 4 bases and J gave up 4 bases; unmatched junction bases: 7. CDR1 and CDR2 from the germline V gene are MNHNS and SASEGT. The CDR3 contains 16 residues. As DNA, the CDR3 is TGTGCCAGCAGTGTAGGGACAGGGGTTAGGAATCAGCCCCAGCATTTT. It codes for CASSVGTGVRNQPQHF.

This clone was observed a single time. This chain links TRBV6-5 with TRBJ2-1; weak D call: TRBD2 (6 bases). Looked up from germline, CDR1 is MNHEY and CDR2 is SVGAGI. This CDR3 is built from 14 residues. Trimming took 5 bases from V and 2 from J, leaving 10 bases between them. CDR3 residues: CASSARTTYNEQFF. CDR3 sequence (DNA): TGTGCCAGCAGTGCGAGGACTACCTACAATGAGCAGTTCTTC.

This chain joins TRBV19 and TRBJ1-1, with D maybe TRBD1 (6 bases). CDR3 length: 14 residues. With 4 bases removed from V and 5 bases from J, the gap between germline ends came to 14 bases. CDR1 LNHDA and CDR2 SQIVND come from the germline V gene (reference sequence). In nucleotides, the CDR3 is TGTGCCAGTAGTAGTTCGGCAGGGGCGACTGAAGCTTTCTTT. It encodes CASSSSAGATEAFF.

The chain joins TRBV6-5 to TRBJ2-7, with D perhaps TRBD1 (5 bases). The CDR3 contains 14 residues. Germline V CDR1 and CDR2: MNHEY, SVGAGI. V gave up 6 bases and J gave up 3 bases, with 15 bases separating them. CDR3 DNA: TGTGCCAGCAGCCGTGACAGATCTTTCTACGAGCAGTACTTC. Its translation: CASSRDRSFYEQYF.

The CDR3 reads CASSGGVMNTEAFF. CDR3 coding DNA: TGTGCCAGCAGTGGGGGGGTTATGAACACTGAAGCTTTCTTT. V and J are TRBV6-1 and TRBJ1-1; TRBD1 is a possible D gene (5 bases). Trimming shortened V by 4 bases and J by 0 bases, and 9 bases separated the two germline ends. Germline V gives CDR1 MNHNS, CDR2 SASEGT. The CDR3 sequence is 14 residues long.

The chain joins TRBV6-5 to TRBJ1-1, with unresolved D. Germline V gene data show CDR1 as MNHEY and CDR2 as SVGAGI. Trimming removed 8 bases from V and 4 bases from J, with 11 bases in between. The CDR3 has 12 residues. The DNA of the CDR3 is TGTGCCAGCCTCGGGGTCGGCACTGAAGCTTTCTTT. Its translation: CASLGVGTEAFF.

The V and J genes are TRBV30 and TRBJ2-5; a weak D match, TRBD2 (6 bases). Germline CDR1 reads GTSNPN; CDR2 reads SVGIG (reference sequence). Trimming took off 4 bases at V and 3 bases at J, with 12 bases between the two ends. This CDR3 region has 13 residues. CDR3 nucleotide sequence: TGTGCCTGGAAAGGGGAGGAAGAAGAGACCCAGTACTTC. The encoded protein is CAWKGEEEETQYF.